This T cell receptor (beta chain) came from a study of blood T cell repertoires in COVID-19. Turning to the study itself: Samples of COVID-19 (acute and convalescent) were obtained from the United States, Italy and Spain. From T cells, B-cell-depleted T cells, or PBMCs came the material, which was cDNA or gDNA.

In the source study's methods: For nucleated cells, counts were estimated from reference gene primer amplification. TCRdb's copy holds only in-frame clones and misses some; the assay was immunoSEQ multiplex PCR. V and J calls plus clone size are reproduced from that table; the DNA served to infer D and trimming. The data show around 88,000 clones, around 82% seen once. This CDR3 spans 17 amino acids. V was clipped by 5 bases and J by 7 bases; unmatched bases: 14. Germline V gene lookup returns CDR1 SGHAT and CDR2 FQNNGV. The sequence was obtained from a man aged 50 to 60 who had recovered from COVID-19. V is TRBV11-2 and J is TRBJ2-1; 10 nucleotides line up with TRBD2. Sequenced material: peripheral blood. The CDR3 DNA is TGTGCCAGCAGCCCCACCCTCCTAGCGGGAGTTCGGAATGAGCAGTTCTTC. Its translation is CASSPTLLAGVRNEQFF.